One sample yielded the 16 T cell receptor beta chains listed below, sequenced in a study of technical replicates of blood from a handful of donors. TCRdb's table, derived via immunoSEQ multiplex PCR, lists solely in-frame clones and lacks some. The repertoire has approximately 81,000 clones, about 96% of them found once; the top ten carry around 0.2%. Sequencing used T cells isolated from PBMCs. The receptors shown here come from a human donor in good health.

This chain uses TRBV7-2 with TRBJ2-7; TRBD1 might be the D (6 bases). Between the trimmed V and J ends, which lost 5 bases and 4 bases, there was a span of 12 bases. Germline assignment: CDR1 SGHTA and CDR2 FQGNSA. This CDR3 region has 13 residues. CDR3 region: CASSGRDKYEQYF. In nucleotides, the CDR3 is TGTGCCAGCAGCGGCCGGGACAAATACGAGCAGTACTTC.

The chain employs TRBV4-1 and TRBJ2-2, with 8 nucleotides matching TRBD2. Germline V gives CDR1 MGHRA, CDR2 YSYEKL. V shed 0 bases, J shed 9 bases, and the junction held 9 bases outside the gene matches. This CDR3 has 16 amino acids. CDR3 loop: CASSQDGSGGFRELFF. DNA for the CDR3: TGCGCCAGCAGCCAAGATGGCAGCGGGGGTTTCCGGGAGCTGTTTTTT.

This rearrangement joins TRBV4-1 to TRBJ2-2, with 7 bases matching TRBD2. V trimming: 1 base; J trimming: 1 base; junction bases outside the gene matches: 6. Per the germline V gene, CDR1 is MGHRA and CDR2 is YSYEKL. The CDR3 is 17 residues long. CDR3 coding DNA: TGCGCCAGCAGCCAAGCGGTGCTAGCGGAGAACACCGGGGAGCTGTTTTTT. Translating it yields CASSQAVLAENTGELFF.

The chain joins TRBV6-5 to TRBJ2-7, with D unclear. Trimming cost V 0 bases and J 3 bases, with 12 bases left between them. The CDR3 totals 15 residues. In germline, CDR1 is MNHEY, CDR2 SVGAGI. The CDR3 loop is CASSYSIEVDYEQYF. In DNA form, the CDR3 reads TGTGCCAGCAGTTACTCGATAGAGGTAGACTACGAGCAGTACTTC.

This clone was observed a single time. The chain employs TRBV19 and TRBJ2-7, with a weak D call TRBD2 (7 bases). The CDR3 contains 15 residues. V lost 5 bases and J 1 base, leaving 15 bases between the germline ends. CDR1 is LNHDA, CDR2 SQIVND, per germline (reference sequence). The CDR3 region has the DNA TGTGCCAGTAGTCCCCGGGGGGCGAATTCCTACGAGCAGTACTTC. It yields the protein CASSPRGANSYEQYF.

The chain links TRBV15 to TRBJ2-3; D not certain. This CDR3 spans 16 amino acids. The germline V and J ends were trimmed by 5 bases and 0 bases, with 15 bases remaining between them. CDR1 and CDR2 from the germline V gene are LNHNV and YYDKDF (reference sequence). CDR3 amino acids: CATSSVASPSTDTQYF. CDR3 coding DNA: TGTGCCACCAGCTCCGTGGCTTCTCCTAGCACAGATACGCAGTATTTT.

The chain couples TRBV30 to TRBJ1-2; D is ambiguous. CDR3 length equals 12 residues. CDR1 and CDR2 (germline): GTSNPN, SVGIG (reference sequence). The V end was cut by 4 bases, the J end by 2 bases, with 8 bases between. The CDR3, as DNA: TGTGCCTGGACCCCGAGGAACTATGGCTACACCTTC. Encoded protein: CAWTPRNYGYTF.

This clone was seen a handful of times. The J gene is TRBJ2-2, the V gene TRBV4-1; TRBD1 aligns across 8 bases. The CDR3 totals 14 residues. Germline V lookup: CDR1 MGHRA, CDR2 YSYEKL. V was clipped by 5 bases and J by 1 base; unmatched bases: 0. CDR3 region: CASSDRGNTGELFF. The DNA for the CDR3 is TGCGCCAGCAGCGACAGGGGGAACACCGGGGAGCTGTTTTTT.

The chain employs TRBV23-1 and TRBJ2-3; 10 nucleotides line up with TRBD2. TRBV23-1 is known as an ORF, though its function is uncertain. V lost 3 bases to trimming and J lost 5 bases; unmatched junction nucleotides: 11. CDR3 size: 17 residues. For the CDR3, the DNA is TGCGCCAGCAGTCACCTTGGGACTAGCGAGTGGAGAGATACGCAGTATTTT. It is translated as CASSHLGTSEWRDTQYF.

The chain employs TRBV6-5 and TRBJ1-1; TRBD1 is a possible D gene (5 bases). Between the trimmed V and J ends, which lost 6 bases and 4 bases, there was a span of 12 bases. Germline CDR1 and CDR2: MNHEY and SVGAGI. The CDR3 consists of 13 residues. The CDR3 reads CASSPGGSTEAFF. The CDR3 DNA follows: TGTGCCAGCAGCCCCGGGGGGAGCACTGAAGCTTTCTTT.

The CDR3 DNA follows: TGTGCCAGCAAGCGGGAAGAAAACTCCTACGAGCAGTACTTC. Amino acid sequence: CASKREENSYEQYF. The chain combines TRBV6-5 with TRBJ2-7; 7 bases match TRBD2. The trim removed 7 bases at V and 0 bases at J, leaving 6 bases unmatched. The CDR3 is 14 residues long. In germline, CDR1 is MNHEY, CDR2 SVGAGI.

This rearrangement joins TRBV4-2 to TRBJ2-3; 12 bases align to TRBD2. This CDR3 region has 17 residues. Germline V gene lookup returns CDR1 LGHNA and CDR2 YNFKEQ. The junction had 6 bases not matched to a gene; V was cut back by 3 bases and J by 2 bases. The CDR3 here is CASSHARTSGATDTQYF. Written as DNA, the CDR3 is TGTGCCAGCAGCCACGCCCGGACTAGCGGGGCCACAGATACGCAGTATTTT.

The V gene is TRBV28, the J gene TRBJ1-2; D possibly corresponds to TRBD1 (6 bases). The CDR3 loop spans 17 amino acids. The V end lost 7 bases, the J end lost 5 bases, and 26 bases lay between the germline ends. Per the germline V gene, CDR1 is MDHEN and CDR2 is SYDVKM. The CDR3 nucleotides are TGTGCCAGCACCCCACTAATTGCTCGGGGGGCGGAATATGGCTACACCTTC. It encodes CASTPLIARGAEYGYTF.

The CDR3 loop is CASSEAGLGGDTQYF. Here the CDR3 DNA reads TGTGCCAGCAGTGAAGCCGGACTAGGGGGAGATACGCAGTATTTT. The V call is TRBV6-4, the J call TRBJ2-3, with a weak D call TRBD2 (7 bases). With 3 bases removed from V and 5 bases from J, the gap between germline ends came to 15 bases. CDR3 size: 15 residues. The V gene's germline CDR1 is MRHNA and CDR2 SNTAGT.

The rearrangement links TRBV27 to TRBJ2-1, with D unclear. This CDR3 is 13 amino acids long. Germline values: CDR1 MNHEY, CDR2 SMNVEV (reference sequence). V dropped 4 bases and J dropped 0 bases, with 4 bases sitting between them. DNA for the CDR3: TGTGCCAGCAGTTCCAACTCCTACAATGAGCAGTTCTTC. Translation gives CASSSNSYNEQFF.

The CDR3 DNA sequence: TGTGCCAGCAGCTACCTAGCGGGGGGATATACAGATACGCAGTATTTT. It specifies CASSYLAGGYTDTQYF. V gene TRBV9 combines with J gene TRBJ2-3; the match to TRBD2 covers 11 bases. This CDR3 has 16 amino acids. With 4 bases clipped from V and 3 bases from J, the junction kept 7 bases outside the gene matches. Germline-derived CDR1 and CDR2 are SGDLS and YYNGEE.